The 27 T cell receptor beta chains reported below all come from one sample, sequenced in a study of cytomegalovirus exposure and HLA in healthy donors (dated by TCRdb to between 2016 and 2019). Library method: the immunoSEQ multiplex PCR assay. For the multiplex PCR, a mixture combining 60 forward primers for TCR Vbeta segments and 13 reverse primers for TCR Jbeta segments was used. Entries here come from immuneACCESS through TCRdb and include only in-frame sequences with V and J called. Some clones fail to appear in such tables; in the studies checked, an unresolved V gene covers under half of the shortfall, and the cause of the remainder is unknown. A total of some 130,000 clones appear in this sample, approximately 75% of them only once. Of the sample, roughly 4% falls within the top ten clones. The sequencing input was PBMCs. These receptors were taken from a man aged 45-65 years in good health and CMV-seropositive.

The rearrangement links TRBV6-5 to TRBJ2-1, with D perhaps TRBD1 (5 bases). This CDR3 region has 16 residues. V lost 0 bases and J lost 0, with 9 bases in between. The germline V gene has CDR1 MNHEY and CDR2 SVGAGI. The DNA for the CDR3 is TGTGCCAGCAGTTACTCGGCAGGGAACTCCTACAATGAGCAGTTCTTC. Translated: CASSYSAGNSYNEQFF.

Concerning this clone itself: Other DNA variants within this sample encode the same CDR3. This chain uses TRBV6-5 with TRBJ1-1, with D hard to call. This CDR3 has 14 residues. V was pared by 3 bases and J by 1 base, with 9 bases between. Germline CDR1 MNHEY, CDR2 SVGAGI. The CDR3 DNA reads TGTGCCAGCAGTTATGGGAGGACGAACACTGAAGCTTTCTTT. This gives the protein CASSYGRTNTEAFF.

The V gene is TRBV4-1, the J gene TRBJ2-2; D might be TRBD1 (6 bases). The germline gives CDR1 MGHRA, CDR2 YSYEKL. The CDR3 loop spans 17 amino acids. V was clipped by 2 bases and J by 6 bases, with 19 bases between them. CDR3 in DNA: TGCGCCAGCAGCCAACTGCAGGGGTATGAGGGCCCCGGGGAGCTGTTTTTT. It translates to CASSQLQGYEGPGELFF.

V and J are TRBV5-1 and TRBJ2-2, with a weak D call TRBD1 (6 bases). The CDR3 length is 19 residues. The germline V gene has CDR1 SGHRS and CDR2 YFSETQ. V dropped 2 bases and J dropped 7 bases, with 27 bases sitting between them. The CDR3 DNA is TGCGCCAGCAGCTTCAGCAACCCCAAGGTGACCTTCAGGGGCGGGGAGCTGTTTTTT. Its translation is CASSFSNPKVTFRGGELFF.

CDR3 DNA: TGTGCCAGCAGGTGGACAGGTTCCTACAATGAGCAGTTCTTC. Amino acids: CASRWTGSYNEQFF. The chain joins TRBV5-6 to TRBJ2-1; 7 bases are shared with TRBD1. This CDR3 is built from 14 residues. Trimming removed 5 bases from V and 1 base from J; junction bases left unmatched: 3. Germline V gene sequence: CDR1 SGHDT, CDR2 YYEEEE.

The chain couples TRBV7-8 to TRBJ1-1; maybe TRBD1 (5 bases). The V end lost 1 base, the J end lost 8 bases, and 11 bases lay between the germline ends. The CDR3 has 13 residues. Per the germline V gene, CDR1 is SGHVS and CDR2 is FQNEAQ. The CDR3 region has the DNA TGTGCCAGCAGCTTAGTTCGGTGGACAGAAGCTTTCTTT. Its protein product is CASSLVRWTEAFF.

To note about this clone: The junction departs from germline at one end; a sequencing error may be responsible. V usage is TRBV9 and J usage is TRBJ2-2, with TRBD2 matching over 9 bases. CDR3 length: 15 amino acids. Germline CDR1 SGDLS, CDR2 YYNGEE. In DNA, the CDR3 is TGTGCCAGCAGTGTAGCGGGAGCTGACACCGGGGAGCTGTTTTTT. Its protein product is CASSVAGADTGELFF.

Only one count was recorded for this clone. This sequence joins TRBV7-3 and TRBJ1-3; 9 bases agree with TRBD1. Germline trimming cut 5 bases from V and 6 bases from J; bases unmatched to any gene: 5. Looked up from germline, CDR1 is SGHTA and CDR2 is FQGTGA. This CDR3 comprises 14 residues. The CDR3 here is CASSPGQGTNTIYF. DNA of the CDR3: TGTGCCAGCAGCCCCGGACAGGGGACAAACACCATATATTTT. Supplemented by reference TRBV7-3 and TRBJ1-3, the full variable domain reads GAGVSQTPSNKVTEKGKYVELRCDPISGHTALYWYRQSLGQGPEFLIYFQGTGAADDSGLPNDRFFAVRPEGSVSTLKIQRTERGDSAVYLCASSPGQGTNTIYFGEGSWLTVV.

The chain is built from TRBV7-7 and TRBJ2-1; 9 bases fit TRBD2. The CDR3 length is 15 residues. Losses at the gene ends were 5 bases for V and 8 bases for J; bases not matched to a gene: 10. Germline CDR1 SSHAT, CDR2 FNYEAQ (reference sequence). CDR3 in amino acids: CASSQGGRGVYEQFF. The CDR3 DNA reads TGTGCCAGCAGCCAGGGCGGGAGGGGAGTCTATGAGCAGTTCTTC. Supplemented by reference TRBV7-7 and TRBJ2-1, the full variable domain reads GAGVSQSPRYKVTKRGQDVTLRCDPISSHATLYWYQQALGQGPEFLTYFNYEAQPDKSGLPSDRFSAERPEGSISTLTIQRTEQRDSAMYRCASSQGGRGVYEQFFGPGTRLTVL.

This sequence joins TRBV14 and TRBJ2-3, with a possible D match to TRBD2 (5 bases). V shed 2 bases and J shed 6 bases, with 21 bases lying between them. The CDR3 has 17 amino acids. Germline CDR1 SGHDN, CDR2 FVKESK. CDR3 in amino acids: CASSQTLLAGFGDTQYF. DNA for the CDR3: TGTGCCAGCAGCCAAACCTTACTTGCGGGCTTTGGGGATACGCAGTATTTT.

The V gene is TRBV18, the J gene TRBJ2-7; D possibly corresponds to TRBD1 (6 bases). Germline assignment: CDR1 KGHSH and CDR2 LQKENI. Trimming shortened V by 5 bases and J by 3 bases, and 14 bases separated the two germline ends. CDR3 size: 14 residues. The CDR3 coding sequence is TGTGCCAGCTCAGCCCGGGACACCAGCTACGAGCAGTACTTC. This sequence encodes CASSARDTSYEQYF.

Only one count was recorded for this clone. The genes are TRBV25-1 and TRBJ1-3; D might be TRBD1 (6 bases). Germline values: CDR1 MGHDK, CDR2 SYGVNS. CDR3 size: 14 residues. Trimming shortened V by 3 bases and J by 4 bases, and 10 bases separated the two germline ends. The CDR3 DNA reads as TGTGCCAGCAGTGAGGCGGGGGCGGGAAACACCATATATTTT. The encoded protein is CASSEAGAGNTIYF.

The chain combines TRBV4-1 with TRBJ1-2; 9 positions agree with TRBD1. Germline V gene data show CDR1 as MGHRA and CDR2 as YSYEKL. After removal of 0 bases from V and 5 bases from J, the junction contained 10 bases not matched to a gene. This CDR3 contains 17 residues. The CDR3 bases are TGCGCCAGCAGCCAAGACCCTGCGACAGGACAGGGGTATGGCTACACCTTC. It yields the protein CASSQDPATGQGYGYTF.

This rearrangement joins TRBV5-1 to TRBJ1-1; D is perhaps TRBD1 (5 bases). V lost 6 bases and J 1 base, leaving 13 bases between the germline ends. This CDR3 has 14 residues. Germline V gives CDR1 SGHRS, CDR2 YFSETQ. The CDR3, as DNA: TGCGCCAGCACCCGTGGGGCAGCGAACACTGAAGCTTTCTTT. Amino acids: CASTRGAANTEAFF. Using reference TRBV5-1 and TRBJ1-1 for the parts outside the CDR3, the full variable domain is KAGVTQTPRYLIKTRGQQVTLSCSPISGHRSVSWYQQTPGQGLQFLFEYFSETQRNKGNFPGRFSGRQFSNSRSEMNVSTLELGDSALYLCASTRGAANTEAFFGQGTRLTVV.

J is TRBJ2-1 and V is TRBV7-3; maybe TRBD2 (6 bases). This CDR3 region has 15 residues. The V gene's germline CDR1 is SGHTA and CDR2 FQGTGA. The V end lost 5 bases, the J end lost 0 bases, and 11 bases lay between the germline ends. This chain's CDR3 is CASSLLANSYNEQFF. Written as DNA, the CDR3 is TGTGCCAGCAGCCTCCTAGCGAACTCCTACAATGAGCAGTTCTTC.

Only one count was recorded for this clone. Other DNA variants within this sample encode the same CDR3. The chain carries TRBV5-1 and TRBJ2-5, with D perhaps matching TRBD2 (5 bases). The germline CDR1 and CDR2 sequences are SGHRS and YFSETQ. The length of the CDR3 is 14 residues. Trimming shortened V by 0 bases and J by 4 bases, and 10 bases separated the two germline ends. The CDR3 bases are TGCGCCAGCAGCTTGGGAGGAGGAGGAGAGACCCAGTACTTC. Amino acid sequence: CASSLGGGGETQYF.

V usage is TRBV4-1 and J usage is TRBJ1-1, with 11 bases that match TRBD1. J lost 5 bases, V lost 8 bases, and 7 bases had no gene match. CDR1 is MGHRA and CDR2 is YSYEKL in the germline V gene. CDR3 length: 14 residues. The CDR3 protein is CASEPGTGGTEAFF. CDR3 sequence (DNA): TGCGCCAGCGAACCCGGGACAGGGGGAACTGAAGCTTTCTTT.

The rearrangement uses TRBV29-1 and TRBJ1-2; 11 bases line up with TRBD1. The V gene's germline CDR1 is SQVTM and CDR2 ANQGSEA. J gave up 6 bases and V 3 bases, and 9 bases lay outside the gene matches. This CDR3 is built from 15 residues. The CDR3 nucleotides read TGCAGCGTTGATCCGGGACAGGGGGTTTCCGATGGCTACACCTTC. This encodes CSVDPGQGVSDGYTF. Complete variable domain (other parts from reference TRBV29-1 and TRBJ1-2): SAVISQKPSRDICQRGTSLTIQCQVDSQVTMMFWYRQQPGQSLTLIATANQGSEATYESGFVIDKFPISRPNLTFSTLTVSNMSPEDSSIYLCSVDPGQGVSDGYTFGSGTRLTVV.

The chain couples TRBV7-8 to TRBJ1-5; 8 nucleotides match TRBD1. The CDR3 is 16 amino acids. Germline loops: CDR1 SGHVS, CDR2 FQNEAQ. V dropped 1 base and J dropped 3; count of bases not matched to a gene: 5. CDR3 nucleotide sequence: TGTGCCAGCAGCTTAGAAGGACAGGGATACAATCAGCCCCAGCATTTT. It encodes CASSLEGQGYNQPQHF.

The J gene is TRBJ2-3, the V gene TRBV7-6; no clear D gene. The CDR3 is 17 residues long. Germline assignment: CDR1 SGHVS and CDR2 FNYEAQ. The V end lost 2 bases, the J end lost 0 bases, and 15 bases lay between the germline ends. CDR3 in amino acids: CASSLISGRKSTDTQYF. Written as DNA, the CDR3 is TGTGCCAGCAGCTTAATCTCTGGTAGAAAAAGCACAGATACGCAGTATTTT.

This clone was seen once. The chain employs TRBV9 and TRBJ2-1; 8 bases agree with TRBD2. Germline lookup yields CDR1 SGDLS and CDR2 YYNGEE. The CDR3 contains 16 residues. J gave up 0 bases and V 4 bases, and 6 bases lay outside the gene matches. The CDR3 DNA sequence: TGTGCCAGCAGCCCCCGGAGCGGGAGCTCCTACAATGAGCAGTTCTTC. Its protein is CASSPRSGSSYNEQFF.

As concerns this clone: The same CDR3 is also encoded by other DNA sequences in this sample. V usage is TRBV18 and J usage is TRBJ1-1; D is unresolved. This CDR3 comprises 14 residues. Germline V gene data show CDR1 as KGHSH and CDR2 as LQKENI. Trimming stripped 2 bases from V and 1 base from J, with 8 bases between. CDR3 in DNA: TGTGCCAGCTCACCAATCACAAGGAACACTGAAGCTTTCTTT. It codes for CASSPITRNTEAFF.

The chain couples TRBV11-3 to TRBJ2-1, with 14 bases lining up with TRBD2. The germline V gene encodes CDR1 SGHNT and CDR2 YENEEA. The V segment lost 5 bases and the J segment 8 bases; nucleotides outside the gene matches: 8. The CDR3 runs to 16 residues. The CDR3 nucleotides are TGTGCCAGCAGCCTAAGACTAGCGGGAGGGCGGTATGAGCAGTTCTTC. Its translation: CASSLRLAGGRYEQFF.

The V call is TRBV5-1, the J call TRBJ1-2, with 9 bases fitting TRBD1. The CDR3 has 13 residues. V dropped 4 bases and J dropped 8; count of bases not matched to a gene: 6. Germline V lookup: CDR1 SGHRS, CDR2 YFSETQ. The CDR3 region is CASSRDRAGGYTF. The CDR3 DNA is TGCGCCAGCAGCCGGGACAGGGCGGGAGGCTACACCTTC.

V and J are TRBV6-5 and TRBJ2-7; 8 positions match TRBD2. The CDR3 consists of 15 residues. Germline V gene sequence: CDR1 MNHEY, CDR2 SVGAGI. The J segment lost 3 bases and the V segment lost 6 bases, leaving 10 bases of the junction unmatched. CDR3 DNA: TGTGCCAGCAGCCCCAGCGGGGGCCTTATCTACGAGCAGTACTTC. This encodes CASSPSGGLIYEQYF.

This clone was counted a few times. This chain connects TRBV6-6 to TRBJ1-1; the D gene is possibly TRBD1 (6 bases). Germline V lookup: CDR1 MNHNY, CDR2 SVGAGI (reference sequence). The germline V and J ends were trimmed by 4 bases and 1 base, with 10 bases remaining between them. This CDR3 region has 14 residues. Here the CDR3 DNA reads TGTGCCAGCAGTTCCTTACAGGGGAACACTGAAGCTTTCTTT. Translated: CASSSLQGNTEAFF.

V gene TRBV6-4 combines with J gene TRBJ1-2; D is uncertain. V lost 0 bases to trimming and J lost 1 base, with 3 bases between them. This CDR3 comprises 13 residues. CDR1 and CDR2 (germline): MRHNA, SNTAGT. The CDR3 DNA sequence: TGTGCCAGCAGTGACTCCAGTAACTATGGCTACACCTTC. This gives the protein CASSDSSNYGYTF.